Each of the 15 T cell receptor beta chains below was sequenced from the same sample in a study of CD8 T cells in Susac syndrome. After extraction with the RNeasy kit, about 0.5 to 1 ug of the RNA was reverse transcribed using random hexamers. TCRdb independently ran MiXCR on the immunoSEQ multiplex PCR reads; one entry per CDR3 protein. The sample lists 150,000 or so distinct CDR3 sequences, 85% to 95% occurring once. Sequenced input: CD4+ T cells from PBMCs. The receptor source for this set is a human donor with Susac syndrome.

The gene calls are TRBV30 and TRBJ1-3, with D possibly TRBD1 on 5 matching bases. V lost 8 bases to trimming and J lost 0 bases, with 14 bases between them. Germline V CDR1 and CDR2: GTSNPN, SVGIG (reference sequence). The CDR3 is made up of 14 amino acids. The CDR3 sequence: CALGAGLSGNTIYF. The CDR3 region has the DNA TGTGCCCTAGGGGCAGGCCTCTCTGGAAACACCATATATTTT. The whole variable domain, remainder taken from reference TRBV30 and TRBJ1-3, is SQTIHQWPATLVQPVGSPLSLECTVEGTSNPNLYWYRQAAGRGLQLLFYSVGIGQISSEVPQNLSASRPQDRQFILSSKKLLLSDSGFYLCALGAGLSGNTIYFGEGSWLTVV.

J is TRBJ1-1 and V is TRBV30, with D tentatively TRBD1 (6 bases). The CDR3 contains 15 residues. The V end lost 2 bases, the J end lost 5 bases, and 18 bases lay between the germline ends. Germline V gives CDR1 GTSNPN, CDR2 SVGIG (reference sequence). CDR3 bases: TGTGCCTGGAGTCTCCACCGGGGGCTAGGGACTGAAGCTTTCTTT. This codes for CAWSLHRGLGTEAFF.

This sequence joins TRBV11-2 and TRBJ1-6; maybe TRBD1 (5 bases). The V and J ends lost 7 bases and 5 bases respectively, with 6 bases between them. Per germline, CDR1 SGHAT and CDR2 FQNNGV. The CDR3 sequence is 12 residues long. CDR3 amino acids: CASKGDNSPLHF. The DNA for the CDR3 is TGTGCCAGCAAAGGGGATAATTCACCCCTCCACTTT.

This chain uses TRBV9 with TRBJ1-1; a weak D match, TRBD1 (6 bases). The CDR3 has 15 residues. Between the trimmed V and J ends, which lost 3 bases and 0 bases, there was a span of 12 bases. Germline V gene data show CDR1 as SGDLS and CDR2 as YYNGEE. CDR3 bases: TGTGCCAGCAGCGGAAGGGGGGGGCTGAACACTGAAGCTTTCTTT. Translation: CASSGRGGLNTEAFF.

The chain carries TRBV20-1 and TRBJ2-1; 10 bases fit TRBD2. The CDR3 length is 14 residues. V trimming: 3 bases; J trimming: 8 bases; junction bases outside the gene matches: 7. Germline-derived CDR1 and CDR2 are DFQATT and SNEGSKA (reference sequence). CDR3 nucleotides: TGCAGTGCTAGTGGGCTAGCGGGGGACTATGAGCAGTTCTTC. Translated: CSASGLAGDYEQFF.

The DNA for the CDR3 is TGTGCCAGCAGCTTAGAGACAGGGACTGAAGCTTTCTTT. It yields the protein CASSLETGTEAFF. The gene calls are TRBV7-9 and TRBJ1-1; TRBD1 matches 7 bases. The CDR3 spans 13 residues. Trimming took 1 base from V and 5 from J; bases not matched to a gene: 1. Germline V gene sequence: CDR1 SEHNR, CDR2 FQNEAQ (reference sequence).

This clonotype appeared a single time. This chain connects TRBV9 to TRBJ2-7, with D uncertain. V was pared by 0 bases and J by 1 base, with 8 bases between. The CDR3 runs 14 residues. The germline CDR1 and CDR2 sequences are SGDLS and YYNGEE. As DNA, the CDR3 is TGTGCCAGCAGCGTAGAGTTCGGGTCCTACGAGCAGTACTTC. Its translation: CASSVEFGSYEQYF.

The chain recombines TRBV18 with TRBJ2-1; TRBD2 matches at 9 bases. CDR1 and CDR2 from the germline V gene are KGHSH and LQKENI. This CDR3 spans 13 amino acids. The J segment lost 10 bases and the V segment lost 3 bases, leaving 4 bases of the junction unmatched. The CDR3 DNA reads as TGTGCCAGCTCACCGGGGACTAGCTGGGAGCAGTTCTTC. It encodes CASSPGTSWEQFF.

J is TRBJ1-2 and V is TRBV6-5; unclear D gene. This CDR3 has 15 residues. Germline V lookup: CDR1 MNHEY, CDR2 SVGAGI. V was cut by 0 bases and J by 2 bases, with 10 bases left in between. This chain's CDR3 is CASSYSGGTNYGYTF. The CDR3, as DNA: TGTGCCAGCAGTTACTCGGGTGGCACGAACTATGGCTACACCTTC.

The chain combines TRBV30 with TRBJ2-4; 7 bases map to TRBD1. Germline lookup yields CDR1 GTSNPN and CDR2 SVGIG (reference sequence). CDR3 length: 13 amino acids. J was trimmed by 8 bases and V by 3 bases; bases with no gene match: 7. CDR3 sequence: CAWSPQGRDIQYF. CDR3 nucleotide sequence: TGTGCCTGGAGCCCACAGGGGCGGGACATTCAGTACTTC.

This chain joins TRBV2 and TRBJ1-2; TRBD1 agrees at 7 bases. Trimming cost V 7 bases and J 12 bases; bases outside gene matches: 8. CDR1 SNHLY and CDR2 FYNNEI come from the germline V gene. The CDR3 has 11 amino acids. As DNA, the CDR3 is TGTGCCAGCACCCGCTTACAGGGGAACACCTTC. It specifies CASTRLQGNTF.

J is TRBJ1-2 and V is TRBV13, with a possible D match to TRBD1 (5 bases). In germline, CDR1 is PRHDT, CDR2 FYEKMQ (reference sequence). The CDR3 runs 12 residues. The V and J ends lost 7 bases and 8 bases respectively, with 14 bases between them. CDR3 nucleotides: TGTGCCAGCAAAGACAGTGTGGACGGCTACACCTTC. Its protein is CASKDSVDGYTF.

This chain links TRBV15 with TRBJ1-5; unclear D gene. This CDR3 contains 14 residues. Germline values: CDR1 LNHNV, CDR2 YYDKDF (reference sequence). Trimming stripped 1 base from V and 0 bases from J, with 4 bases between. The CDR3 spells CATSRAGSNQPQHF. The CDR3 coding sequence is TGTGCCACCAGCAGAGCAGGTAGCAATCAGCCCCAGCATTTT. Complete variable domain (other parts from reference TRBV15 and TRBJ1-5): DAMVIQNPRYQVTQFGKPVTLSCSQTLNHNVMYWYQQKSSQAPKLLFHYYDKDFNNEADTPDNFQSRRPNTSFCFLDIRSPGLGDTAMYLCATSRAGSNQPQHFGDGTRLSIL.

CDR3 nucleotides: TGCGCCAGTGCAAACTGGGGCCCTAACTATGGCTACACCTTC. This encodes CASANWGPNYGYTF. The gene calls are TRBV4-1 and TRBJ1-2; possible D gene TRBD1, 5 bases. The CDR3 is made up of 14 amino acids. The V and J ends lost 9 bases and 0 bases respectively, with 14 bases between them. Looked up from germline, CDR1 is MGHRA and CDR2 is YSYEKL.

CDR3 amino acids: CSARVARGESWNQPQHF. CDR3 bases: TGCAGTGCTAGAGTTGCCCGAGGAGAATCTTGGAATCAGCCCCAGCATTTT. J is TRBJ1-5 and V is TRBV20-1; unclear D gene. Trimming shortened V by 1 base and J by 4 bases, and 20 bases separated the two germline ends. The CDR3 is 17 residues long. Germline loops: CDR1 DFQATT, CDR2 SNEGSKA (reference sequence).